The sequence of this T cell receptor beta chain was determined in a study of regulatory T cells in long-lasting Graves disease. Overall study context: The term persistent Graves' disease signified upward of 5 years on antithyroid drugs with positive TSH receptor antibodies.

General study results and limits: Newly diagnosed Graves' patients exceeded persistent ones in TCR diversity.

Time point reported: persistent/refractory GD, antithyroid drugs over 5 years with positive TRAb. Construction of the TCR library relied on RNA isolated from PBMCs. This clonotype has just one count. Its target is unknown. Construction of the TCR beta libraries employed iRepertoire HTBI primers in conjunction with Arm-PCR of CDR3 regions. TCRdb reanalysed the multiplex PCR reads using MiXCR and keeps one entry per CDR3 protein. This sample has under 450,000 distinct CDR3 sequences; about 23% occur once, and the top ten carry roughly a quarter. Sequenced here: peripheral blood mononuclear cells (PBMCs), sampled when the disease was refractory, from a patient treated with antithyroid drugs. The TCR comes from a middle-aged woman with Graves disease.

CDR3 in amino acids: CAWSTAYNSPLHF. In DNA form, the CDR3 reads TGTGCCTGGAGTACGGCCTATAATTCACCCCTCCACTTT. V and J are TRBV30 and TRBJ1-6; D gene uncertain. Germline lookup yields CDR1 GTSNPN and CDR2 SVGIG (reference sequence). CDR3 length: 13 residues. The V and J ends lost 2 bases and 2 bases respectively, with 4 bases between them.